This T cell receptor (beta chain) stems from a study of blood T cell repertoires in COVID-19. At the level of the study: Sites across the United States, Italy and Spain contributed samples from acute and convalescent COVID-19. PBMCs, B-cell-depleted T cells, or T cells provided the cDNA or gDNA that made up the material.

The CDR3 covers 16 residues. V lost 2 bases and J lost 7, with 20 bases in between. Germline CDR1 ENHRY, CDR2 SYGVKD. In the original workflow: Researchers report that nucleated cell counts were estimated from reference gene primer amplification. Measured with immunoSEQ multiplex PCR; TCRdb has only the in-frame clones, and not every one. The DNA was the basis for D and trimming; V, J and clone size are from that table. The sample contains nearly 30,000 clones, around 80% of which appear only once. Input material: peripheral blood. This receptor was identified in a woman aged 70 to 79 with acute or convalescent COVID-19. The chain carries TRBV10-3 and TRBJ2-5; weak D call: TRBD2 (6 bases). CDR3 sequence: CAISEPREGTRGTQYF. The CDR3, as DNA: TGTGCCATCAGTGAGCCGCGGGAAGGTACACGGGGGACCCAGTACTTC.